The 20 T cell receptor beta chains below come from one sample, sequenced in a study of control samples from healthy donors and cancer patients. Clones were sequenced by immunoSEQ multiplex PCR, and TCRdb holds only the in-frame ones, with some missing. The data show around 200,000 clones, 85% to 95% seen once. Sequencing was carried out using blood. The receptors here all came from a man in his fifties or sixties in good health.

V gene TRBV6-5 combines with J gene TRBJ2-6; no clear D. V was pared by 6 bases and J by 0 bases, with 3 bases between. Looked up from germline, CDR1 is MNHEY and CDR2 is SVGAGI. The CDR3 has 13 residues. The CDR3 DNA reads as TGTGCCAGCAGGAACTCTGGGGCCAACGTCCTGACTTTC. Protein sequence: CASRNSGANVLTF.

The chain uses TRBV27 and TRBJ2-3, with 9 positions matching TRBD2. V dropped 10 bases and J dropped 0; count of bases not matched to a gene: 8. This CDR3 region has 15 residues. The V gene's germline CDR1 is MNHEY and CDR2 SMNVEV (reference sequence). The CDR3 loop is CATFLAGVSTDTQYF. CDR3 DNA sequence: TGTGCCACCTTTTTAGCGGGGGTAAGCACAGATACGCAGTATTTT.

The CDR3 DNA reads TGTGCCAGCAGCTCCTTTCCGGGACAGAGTGCATCCGGGGAGCTGTTTTTT. Translated: CASSSFPGQSASGELFF. The gene calls are TRBV7-2 and TRBJ2-2; TRBD1 aligns across 7 bases. V lost 4 bases to trimming and J lost 6 bases; unmatched junction nucleotides: 14. Germline CDR1 is SGHTA and CDR2 is FQGNSA. The CDR3 is 17 residues long. The full variable domain, its missing parts supplied by reference TRBV7-2 and TRBJ2-2, is GAGVSQSPSNKVTEKGKDVELRCDPISGHTALYWYRQSLGQGLEFLIYFQGNSAPDKSGLPSDRFSAERTGGSVSTLTIQRTQQEDSAVYLCASSSFPGQSASGELFFGEGSRLTVL.

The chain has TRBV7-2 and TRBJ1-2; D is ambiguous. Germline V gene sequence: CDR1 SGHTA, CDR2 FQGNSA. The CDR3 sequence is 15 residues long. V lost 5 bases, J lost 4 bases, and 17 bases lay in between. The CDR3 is CASSKGRVVVYGYTF. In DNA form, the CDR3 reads TGTGCCAGCAGCAAAGGAAGGGTGGTGGTCTATGGCTACACCTTC.

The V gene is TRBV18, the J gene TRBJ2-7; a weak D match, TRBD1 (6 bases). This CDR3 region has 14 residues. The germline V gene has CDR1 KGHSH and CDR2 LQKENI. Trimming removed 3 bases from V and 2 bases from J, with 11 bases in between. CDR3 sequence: CASSPNRDTYEQYF. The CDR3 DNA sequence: TGTGCCAGCTCACCTAACAGGGACACCTACGAGCAGTACTTC. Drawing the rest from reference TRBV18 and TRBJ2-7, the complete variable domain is NAGVMQNPRHLVRRRGQEARLRCSPMKGHSHVYWYRQLPEEGLKFMVYLQKENIIDESGMPKERFSAEFPKEGPSILRIQQVVRGDSAAYFCASSPNRDTYEQYFGPGTRLTVT.

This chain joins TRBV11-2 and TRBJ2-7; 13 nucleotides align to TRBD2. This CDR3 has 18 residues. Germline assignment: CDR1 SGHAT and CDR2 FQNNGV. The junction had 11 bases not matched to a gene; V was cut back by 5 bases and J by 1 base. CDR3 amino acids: CASSLTSGGLVPSYEQYF. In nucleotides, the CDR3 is TGTGCCAGCAGCCTGACTAGCGGGGGGCTGGTACCTTCCTACGAGCAGTACTTC.

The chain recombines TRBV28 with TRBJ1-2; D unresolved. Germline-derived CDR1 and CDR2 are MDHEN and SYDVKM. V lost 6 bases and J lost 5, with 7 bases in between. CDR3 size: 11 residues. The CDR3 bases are TGTGCCAGCAGCAACTTATATGGCTACACCTTC. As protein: CASSNLYGYTF.

The CDR3: CASSYPGSGRVEQYF. The CDR3 DNA is TGTGCCAGCAGTTACCCGGGCAGCGGGAGGGTCGAGCAGTACTTC. The chain is built from TRBV6-2 or TRBV6-3 and TRBJ2-7; TRBD2 matches at 10 bases. This CDR3 region has 15 residues. In germline, CDR1 is MNHEY, CDR2 SVGEGT. V was clipped by 2 bases and J by 6 bases; unmatched bases: 7.

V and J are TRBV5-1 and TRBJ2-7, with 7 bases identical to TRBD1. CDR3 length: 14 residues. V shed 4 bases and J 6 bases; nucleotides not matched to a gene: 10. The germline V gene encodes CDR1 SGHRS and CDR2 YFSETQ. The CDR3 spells CASSPPGQRIEQYF. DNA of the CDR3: TGCGCCAGCAGCCCACCGGGACAGAGGATCGAGCAGTACTTC.

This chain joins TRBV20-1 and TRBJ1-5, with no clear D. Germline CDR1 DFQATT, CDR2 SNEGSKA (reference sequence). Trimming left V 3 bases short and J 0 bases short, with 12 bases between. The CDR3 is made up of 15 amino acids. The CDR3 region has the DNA TGCAGTGCTAGTCCTTCCGACTATAGCAATCAGCCCCAGCATTTT. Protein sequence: CSASPSDYSNQPQHF.

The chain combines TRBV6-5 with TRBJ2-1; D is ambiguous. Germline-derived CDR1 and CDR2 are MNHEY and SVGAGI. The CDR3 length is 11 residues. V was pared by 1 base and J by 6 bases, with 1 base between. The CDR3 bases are TGTGCCAGCAGTTACTTCAATGAGCAGTTCTTC. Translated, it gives CASSYFNEQFF.

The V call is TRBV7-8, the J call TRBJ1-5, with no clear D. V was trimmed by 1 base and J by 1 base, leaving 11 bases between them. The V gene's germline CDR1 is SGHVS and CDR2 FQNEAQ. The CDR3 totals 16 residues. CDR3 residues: CASSLEGLVSNQPQHF. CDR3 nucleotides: TGTGCCAGCAGCTTAGAAGGGTTGGTGAGCAATCAGCCCCAGCATTTT.

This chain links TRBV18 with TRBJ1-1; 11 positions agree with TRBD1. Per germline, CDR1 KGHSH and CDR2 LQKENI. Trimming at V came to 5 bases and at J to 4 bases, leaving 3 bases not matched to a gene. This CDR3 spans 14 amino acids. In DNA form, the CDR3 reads TGTGCCAGCTCAGCGGGACAGGGGGTCACTGAAGCTTTCTTT. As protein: CASSAGQGVTEAFF.

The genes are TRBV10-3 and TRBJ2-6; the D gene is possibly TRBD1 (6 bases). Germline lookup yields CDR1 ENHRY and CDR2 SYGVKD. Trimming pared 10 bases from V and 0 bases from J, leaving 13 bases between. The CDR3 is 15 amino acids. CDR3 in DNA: TGTGCCACGGGGACATTTCTCTCTGGGGCCAACGTCCTGACTTTC. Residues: CATGTFLSGANVLTF.

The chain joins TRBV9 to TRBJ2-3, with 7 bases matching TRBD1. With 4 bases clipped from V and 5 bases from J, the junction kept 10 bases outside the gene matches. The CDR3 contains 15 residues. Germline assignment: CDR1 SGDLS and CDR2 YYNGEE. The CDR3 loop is CASSRVRGPLDTQYF. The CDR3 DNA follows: TGTGCCAGCAGCCGCGTTAGGGGGCCGTTAGATACGCAGTATTTT.

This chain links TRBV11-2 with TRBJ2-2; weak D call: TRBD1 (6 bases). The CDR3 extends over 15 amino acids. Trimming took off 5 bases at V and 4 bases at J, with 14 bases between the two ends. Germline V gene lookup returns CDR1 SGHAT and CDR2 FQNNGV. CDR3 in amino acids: CASSPTAGATGELFF. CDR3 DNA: TGTGCCAGCAGCCCCACCGCAGGGGCCACCGGGGAGCTGTTTTTT.

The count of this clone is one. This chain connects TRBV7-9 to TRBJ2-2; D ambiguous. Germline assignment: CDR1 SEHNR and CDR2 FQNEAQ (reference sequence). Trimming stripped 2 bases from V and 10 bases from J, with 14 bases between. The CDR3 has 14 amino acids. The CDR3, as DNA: TGTGCCAGCAGCTTACAACCAGTCGGGTCGGAGCTGTTTTTT. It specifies CASSLQPVGSELFF. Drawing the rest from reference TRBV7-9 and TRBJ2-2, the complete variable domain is DTGVSQNPRHKITKRGQNVTFRCDPISEHNRLYWYRQTLGQGPEFLTYFQNEAQLEKSRLLSDRFSAERPKGSFSTLEIQRTEQGDSAMYLCASSLQPVGSELFFGEGSRLTVL.

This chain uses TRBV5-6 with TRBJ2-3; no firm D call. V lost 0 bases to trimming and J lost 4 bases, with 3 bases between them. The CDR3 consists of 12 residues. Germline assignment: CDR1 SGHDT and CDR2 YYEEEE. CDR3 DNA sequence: TGTGCCAGCAGCTTGGCGTCAGATACGCAGTATTTT. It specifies CASSLASDTQYF. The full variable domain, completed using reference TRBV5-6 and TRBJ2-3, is DAGVTQSPTHLIKTRGQQVTLRCSPKSGHDTVSWYQQALGQGPQFIFQYYEEEERQRGNFPDRFSGHQFPNYSSELNVNALLLGDSALYLCASSLASDTQYFGPGTRLTVL.

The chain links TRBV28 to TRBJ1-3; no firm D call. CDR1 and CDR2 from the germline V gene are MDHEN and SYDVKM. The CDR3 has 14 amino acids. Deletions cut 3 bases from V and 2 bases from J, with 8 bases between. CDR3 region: CASSFERPGNTIYF. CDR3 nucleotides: TGTGCCAGCAGTTTTGAGAGGCCTGGAAACACCATATATTTT.

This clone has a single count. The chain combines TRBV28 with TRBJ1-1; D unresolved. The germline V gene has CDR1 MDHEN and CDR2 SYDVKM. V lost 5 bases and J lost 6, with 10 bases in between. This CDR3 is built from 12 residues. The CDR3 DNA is TGTGCCAGCAGTCTAAATCGGCCTGAAGCTTTCTTT. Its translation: CASSLNRPEAFF.